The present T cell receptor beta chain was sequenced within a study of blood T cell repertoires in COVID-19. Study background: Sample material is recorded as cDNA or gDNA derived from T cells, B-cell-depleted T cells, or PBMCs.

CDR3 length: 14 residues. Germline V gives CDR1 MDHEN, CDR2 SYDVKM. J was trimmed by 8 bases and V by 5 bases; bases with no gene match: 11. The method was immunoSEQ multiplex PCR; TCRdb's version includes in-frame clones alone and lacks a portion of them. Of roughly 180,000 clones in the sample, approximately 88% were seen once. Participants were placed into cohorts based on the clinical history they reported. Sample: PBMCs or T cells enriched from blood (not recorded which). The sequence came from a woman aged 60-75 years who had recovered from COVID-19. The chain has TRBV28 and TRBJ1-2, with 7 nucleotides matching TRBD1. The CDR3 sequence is CASSLPDRAGGYTF. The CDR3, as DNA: TGTGCCAGCAGTCTCCCAGACAGGGCCGGGGGCTACACCTTC.